The sequence of this TCR beta chain was determined in a study of sequential checkpoint blockade in melanoma. Treatment indicated: randomized to nivolumab then ipilimumab (arm A) or the reverse (arm B). Sequenced by immunoSEQ multiplex PCR; TCRdb stores in-frame clones only, minus some. The data contain tens of thousands of clones, about 88% of them singletons. The material was CD8+ T cells sorted from blood (inferred from file names), obtained from a patient given nivolumab and ipilimumab in sequence. This receptor was identified in a human donor with melanoma.

The DNA for the CDR3 is TGTGCCAGCAGGGGACAGTCCTACGAGCAGTACTTC. Protein: CASRGQSYEQYF. The rearrangement joins TRBV7-8 to TRBJ2-7; 7 nucleotides agree with TRBD1. Germline CDR1 reads SGHVS; CDR2 reads FQNEAQ. Trimming cost V 6 bases and J 1 base; bases outside gene matches: 0. CDR3 length equals 12 residues.